This TCR beta chain is drawn from a study of T cell responses to AZD1222 COVID-19 vaccine. Overall study results and limits: The study sampled repertoires only after the peak T cell response.

Clones were read by immunoSEQ multiplex PCR, and TCRdb kept only the in-frame ones, dropping some. The data contain some 130,000 clones, over 65% of them singletons. Germline V lookup: CDR1 SQVTM, CDR2 ANQGSEA. Trimming shortened V by 5 bases and J by 1 base, and 9 bases separated the two germline ends. The CDR3 loop spans 13 amino acids. To note about this clone: The antigen is not known.

This specimen consisted of peripheral blood, obtained on day 0 of AZD1222 vaccination. The genes are TRBV29-1 and TRBJ2-1; D gene unclear. This TCR derives from an adult in good health. This CDR3 is CSVNSISYNEQFF. As DNA, the CDR3 is TGCAGCGTTAACAGTATATCCTACAATGAGCAGTTCTTC.